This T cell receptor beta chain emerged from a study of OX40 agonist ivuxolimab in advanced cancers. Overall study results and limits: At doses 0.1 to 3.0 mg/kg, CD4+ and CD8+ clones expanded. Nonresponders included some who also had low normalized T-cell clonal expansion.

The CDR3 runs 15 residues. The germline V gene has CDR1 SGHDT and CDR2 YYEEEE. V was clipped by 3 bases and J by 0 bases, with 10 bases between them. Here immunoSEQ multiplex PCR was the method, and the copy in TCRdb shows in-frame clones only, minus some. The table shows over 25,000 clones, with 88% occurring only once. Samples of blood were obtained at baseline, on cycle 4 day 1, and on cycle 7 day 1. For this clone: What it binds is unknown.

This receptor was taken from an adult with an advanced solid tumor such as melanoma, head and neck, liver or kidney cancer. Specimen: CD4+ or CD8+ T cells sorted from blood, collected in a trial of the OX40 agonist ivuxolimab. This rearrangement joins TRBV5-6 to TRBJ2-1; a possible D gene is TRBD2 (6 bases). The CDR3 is CASSWGVGSYNEQFF. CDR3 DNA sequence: TGTGCCAGCAGCTGGGGGGTGGGCTCCTACAATGAGCAGTTCTTC.